These 9 T cell receptor beta chains originate from one sample sequenced in a study of blood T cell repertoires in COVID-19. The repertoire was sequenced with immunoSEQ multiplex PCR; TCRdb's copy has only in-frame clones and lacks some. The data hold roughly 30,000 clones, with 60% to 80% observed a single time. The sequenced sample was peripheral blood. These receptors all stem from an older woman with acute or convalescent COVID-19.

In its sample, this clone was seen a few times. The chain links TRBV6-5 to TRBJ2-7, with D possibly being TRBD2 (5 bases). V lost 6 bases and J 2 bases, leaving 11 bases between the germline ends. The CDR3 has 13 residues. Germline V gives CDR1 MNHEY, CDR2 SVGAGI. The CDR3 loop reads CASSLTNTYEQYF. The CDR3 bases are TGTGCCAGCAGCTTGACTAATACCTACGAGCAGTACTTC.

J is TRBJ2-3 and V is TRBV6-1; the D gene is possibly TRBD2 (6 bases). The ends were cut back, 2 bases at V and 4 bases at J, with 19 bases in the middle. This CDR3 contains 17 residues. Germline V gene lookup returns CDR1 MNHNS and CDR2 SASEGT. Here the CDR3 reads CASSESPASAGSDTQYF. The CDR3 bases are TGTGCCAGCAGTGAAAGTCCGGCGAGCGCGGGGTCAGATACGCAGTATTTT.

J is TRBJ2-7 and V is TRBV5-5, with D tentatively TRBD1 (5 bases). CDR1 is SGHKS, CDR2 YYEKEE, per germline (reference sequence). Trimming removed 0 bases at V and 4 bases at J, with 8 bases between. CDR3 length: 13 amino acids. The CDR3 reads CASSLGGYYEQYF. The DNA for the CDR3 is TGTGCCAGCAGCTTGGGGGGCTATTACGAGCAGTACTTC.

Here the CDR3 DNA reads TGCGCCAGCAGCCTCTTACCCGGGGGCGGGGAGCTGTTTTTT. It codes for CASSLLPGGGELFF. The chain has TRBV4-1 and TRBJ2-2; the D gene is possibly TRBD2 (6 bases). CDR1 is MGHRA, CDR2 YSYEKL, per germline. The CDR3 is made up of 14 amino acids. Trimming cost V 4 bases and J 7 bases, with 13 bases left between them.

This clone has more than one count but fewer than ten. This chain links TRBV23-1 with TRBJ1-2, with no clear D. TRBV23-1 is noted as an ORF with a role that remains uncertain. Trimming left V 0 bases short and J 3 bases short, with 8 bases between. This CDR3 is 14 amino acids long. The CDR3 is CASSQSFSDYGYTF. The CDR3 DNA is TGCGCCAGCAGTCAATCATTCTCGGACTATGGCTACACCTTC.

This clone has more than one count but fewer than ten. The chain couples TRBV3-1 (or the pseudogene TRBV3-2) to TRBJ1-6; D is ambiguous. Between the trimmed V and J ends, which lost 1 base and 5 bases, there was a span of 15 bases. Germline CDR1 is LGHDT and CDR2 is YNNKEL (reference sequence). This CDR3 has 17 amino acids. The CDR3 here is CASSQGVVGLNNSPLHF. The CDR3 region has the DNA TGTGCCAGCAGCCAAGGTGTCGTCGGACTCAATAATTCACCCCTCCACTTT.

This clone was seen only once. The rearrangement joins TRBV6-5 to TRBJ2-1, with D perhaps matching TRBD2 (6 bases). Germline V gene lookup returns CDR1 MNHEY and CDR2 SVGAGI. The length of the CDR3 is 13 residues. Trimming removed 6 bases from V and 5 bases from J, with 11 bases in between. CDR3 loop: CASRGGGNNEQFF. In DNA, the CDR3 is TGTGCCAGCAGGGGCGGAGGGAACAATGAGCAGTTCTTC.

The chain is built from TRBV7-8 and TRBJ2-3; 7 nucleotides agree with TRBD2. Looked up from germline, CDR1 is SGHVS and CDR2 is FQNEAQ. This CDR3 is 15 amino acids long. J was trimmed by 5 bases and V by 6 bases; bases with no gene match: 11. The DNA of the CDR3 is TGTGCCAGCAGTCCCGGGGGGAATGGGGAAGATACGCAGTATTTT. Its protein is CASSPGGNGEDTQYF.

The gene calls are TRBV11-2 and TRBJ2-7; 9 bases map to TRBD1. This CDR3 spans 15 amino acids. CDR1 SGHAT and CDR2 FQNNGV come from the germline V gene. With 1 base clipped from V and 4 bases from J, the junction kept 5 bases outside the gene matches. In DNA form, the CDR3 reads TGTGCCAGCAGCTTAGTCGGGACAGGGAATTACGAGCAGTACTTC. Its translation is CASSLVGTGNYEQYF.